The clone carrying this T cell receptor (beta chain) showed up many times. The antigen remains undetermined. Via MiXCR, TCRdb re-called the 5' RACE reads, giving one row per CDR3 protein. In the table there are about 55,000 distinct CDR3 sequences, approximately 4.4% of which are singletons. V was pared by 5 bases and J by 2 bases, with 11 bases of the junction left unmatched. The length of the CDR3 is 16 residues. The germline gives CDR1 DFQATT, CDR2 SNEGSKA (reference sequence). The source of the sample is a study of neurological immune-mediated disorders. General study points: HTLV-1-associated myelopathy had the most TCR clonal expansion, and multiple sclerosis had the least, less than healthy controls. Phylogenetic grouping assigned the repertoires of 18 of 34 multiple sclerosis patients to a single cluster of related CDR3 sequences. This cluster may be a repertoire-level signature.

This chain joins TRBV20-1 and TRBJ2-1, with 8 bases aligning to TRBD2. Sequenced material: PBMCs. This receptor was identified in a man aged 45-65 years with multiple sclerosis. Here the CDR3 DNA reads TGCAGTGCTCAAGGCCTCACTAGCGGCCCCTACAATGAGCAGTTCTTC. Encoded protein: CSAQGLTSGPYNEQFF.